This note documents a single T cell receptor beta chain sequence. As handled by the study authors: Estimates of nucleated cell counts were drawn from the amplification of reference gene primers. TCRdb keeps only in-frame clones here, not all; method: immunoSEQ multiplex PCR. From that table come the V and J calls and clone size; the DNA was used to work out D and trimming. Of tens of thousands of clones in the sample, around four fifths are singletons; the top ten hold under 35%. This entry comes from a study of blood T cell repertoires in COVID-19. Study context: Acute and convalescent COVID-19 samples came from the United States, Italy and Spain. PBMCs, B-cell-depleted T cells, or T cells were the source of the cDNA or gDNA that made up the material.

The V end was cut by 0 bases, the J end by 6 bases, with 11 bases between. The CDR3 loop spans 13 amino acids. CDR1 GTSNPN and CDR2 SVGIG come from the germline V gene (reference sequence). The sequenced material came from peripheral blood. This rearrangement joins TRBV30 to TRBJ1-2; no clear D. This sequence was found in a human donor in a cohort sampled during active COVID-19. The CDR3 here is CAWSVGGGDGYTF. The CDR3 region has the DNA TGTGCCTGGAGTGTAGGAGGAGGAGATGGCTACACCTTC.